One and the same sample provided the 16 T cell receptor beta chains below, sequenced in a study of molecular identifiers for immune sequencing clone quantification. TCRdb ran MiXCR on the PCR reads and lists one entry per CDR3 protein. The sample has about 100,000 distinct CDR3 sequences; 36% are singletons. The specimen sequenced was naive CD8+ T cells from blood, with Jurkat cell RNA spiked in. Indicated subset: FACS-sorted CD8+CD4-CCR7+CD45RA+ naive T cells. These receptor sequences come from a human donor in good health. Some libraries in this study had Jurkat cell RNA spiked in.

The table lists this clonotype with a few counts. The chain uses TRBV28 and TRBJ2-2; D remains ambiguous. Germline V lookup: CDR1 MDHEN, CDR2 SYDVKM. Trimming took off 7 bases at V and 6 bases at J, with 9 bases between the two ends. CDR3 length: 12 amino acids. CDR3 DNA sequence: TGTGCCAGCAATTACTTCCCCGGGGAGCTGTTTTTT. Amino acids: CASNYFPGELFF. Full variable domain (missing parts from reference TRBV28 and TRBJ2-2): DVKVTQSSRYLVKRTGEKVFLECVQDMDHENMFWYRQDPGLGLRLIYFSYDVKMKEKGDIPEGYSVSREKKERFSLILESASTNQTSMYLCASNYFPGELFFGEGSRLTVL.

This clonotype was seen repeatedly, ten times or more. The rearrangement links TRBV19 to TRBJ2-5; TRBD1 matches at 7 bases. Germline loops: CDR1 LNHDA, CDR2 SQIVND (reference sequence). The CDR3 spans 15 residues. The ends lost 3 bases at V and 3 bases at J; junction bases unmatched: 7. The CDR3 protein is CASSMWTGSKETQYF. The CDR3 coding sequence is TGTGCCAGTAGTATGTGGACAGGTAGCAAAGAGACCCAGTACTTC.

A word on this clonotype: Being one base from a much bigger clone, this may be a read error. This chain connects TRBV3-1 to TRBJ1-5; D is ambiguous. From germline, CDR1 is LGHDT and CDR2 YNNKEL (reference sequence). This CDR3 comprises 14 residues. In nucleotides, the CDR3 is TGTGCCAGCAGCGAAGATGGTGCCTATCAGCCCCAGCATTTT. Translation gives CASSEDGAYQPQHF.

The genes are TRBV28 and TRBJ2-7; TRBD1 might be the D (6 bases). V was shortened by 7 bases and J by 3 bases, with 16 bases between the two germline ends. Germline CDR1 and CDR2: MDHEN and SYDVKM. CDR3 size: 14 residues. The CDR3 protein is CASTDRTAIYEQYF. The CDR3 nucleotides are TGTGCCAGCACCGACAGGACGGCAATCTACGAGCAGTACTTC.

This clonotype was observed many times. The rearrangement joins TRBV10-3 to TRBJ2-3; D is possibly TRBD2 (5 bases). Germline V lookup: CDR1 ENHRY, CDR2 SYGVKD. The CDR3 length is 14 residues. Between the trimmed V and J ends, which lost 0 bases and 6 bases, there was a span of 10 bases. The CDR3 spells CAISESEGEDTQYF. The CDR3, as DNA: TGTGCCATCAGTGAGTCTGAGGGAGAGGATACGCAGTATTTT.

This clonotype has just a few counts. This chain uses TRBV7-9 with TRBJ2-2, with D perhaps matching TRBD2 (5 bases). Germline V gives CDR1 SEHNR, CDR2 FQNEAQ (reference sequence). Trimming removed 5 bases at V and 5 bases at J, with 12 bases between. The CDR3 is 14 amino acids. CDR3 amino acids: CASSPPGVTGELFF. For the CDR3, the DNA is TGTGCCAGCAGCCCTCCCGGGGTGACCGGGGAGCTGTTTTTT.

V and J are TRBV6-4 and TRBJ2-2, with D maybe TRBD2 (7 bases). The CDR3 loop spans 14 amino acids. Germline V gene data show CDR1 as MRHNA and CDR2 as SNTAGT. V gave up 4 bases and J gave up 4 bases, with 10 bases separating them. CDR3 bases: TGTGCCAGCAGTGTCGGGGGGCCCACCGGGGAGCTGTTTTTT. Translated, it gives CASSVGGPTGELFF.

Regarding this clonotype: Compared with germline, one end of the junction differs, possibly owing to a read error. The DNA for the CDR3 is TGTGCCATCGGGCCAAGGGACAGTACAGCTACGCAGTATTTT. This gives the protein CAIGPRDSTATQYF. The chain carries TRBV10-3 and TRBJ2-3; 7 bases are a match to TRBD1. CDR3 length: 14 residues. Germline V gene data show CDR1 as ENHRY and CDR2 as SYGVKD.

Only a few counts were recorded for this clonotype. This sequence joins TRBV4-3 and TRBJ2-6; D gene unclear. Looked up from germline, CDR1 is LGHNA and CDR2 is YSLEER. CDR3 length equals 15 residues. The V end lost 2 bases, the J end lost 2 bases, and 7 bases lay between the germline ends. In DNA form, the CDR3 reads TGCGCCAGCAGCCAACATACCCCTGGGGCCAACGTCCTGACTTTC. Residues: CASSQHTPGANVLTF.

In this sample, this clonotype turned up once. V is TRBV12-3 or TRBV12-4 and J is TRBJ2-1; the match to TRBD2 covers 7 bases. With V trimmed by 6 bases and J by 8 bases, 4 bases remained unmatched. This CDR3 comprises 12 residues. CDR3 DNA sequence: TGTGCCAGCAGAACGCGGGGGTATGAGCAGTTCTTC. Its protein product is CASRTRGYEQFF.

As regards this clonotype: Relative to the germline gene, one junction end is altered; a read error may explain this. This chain connects TRBV11-2 to TRBJ2-7; D not certain. CDR3 length: 14 residues. Germline-derived CDR1 and CDR2 are SGHAT and FQNNGV. In nucleotides, the CDR3 is TGTGCCAGCAGCTTCGGCAAAGGGTACTACGAGCAGTCCTTC. Translating gives CASSFGKGYYEQSF.

This clonotype was counted ten times or more. This chain connects TRBV2 to TRBJ2-4; the D is unclear. V lost 3 bases and J 0 bases, leaving 6 bases between the germline ends. The CDR3 sequence is 14 residues long. Per the germline V gene, CDR1 is SNHLY and CDR2 is FYNNEI. CDR3 amino acids: CASSEALAKNIQYF. CDR3 DNA sequence: TGTGCCAGCAGTGAGGCACTAGCCAAAAACATTCAGTACTTC.

Turning to this clonotype: The junction and the germline gene differ at one end; a read error may be behind it. The CDR3 region is CASSPGLAYHELYF. CDR3 in DNA: TGTGCCAGCAGCCCGGGACTAGCTTACCACGAGCTGTACTTC. This chain joins TRBV13 and TRBJ2-7; 9 bases match TRBD2. The V gene's germline CDR1 is PRHDT and CDR2 FYEKMQ (reference sequence). This CDR3 is built from 14 residues.

For this clonotype: Because the CDR3 is missing its conserved closing phenylalanine or tryptophan, this is likely a read error. No DNA is shown, since the ends of the CDR3 on it are uncertain; the CDR3 is the one TCRdb lists. The rearrangement uses TRBV21-1 and TRBJ2-1; the D call in the table, TRBD2, was not verified against the DNA. TRBV21-1 counts as a pseudogene. The CDR3 region is 17 residues in length, termini included. CDR3 residues: CASSKMGPSGDPNEQFS.

This clonotype was recorded many times. V and J are TRBV28 and TRBJ2-3; D gene unclear. Trimming removed 5 bases from V and 1 base from J, with 16 bases in between. Germline loops: CDR1 MDHEN, CDR2 SYDVKM. CDR3 length: 16 amino acids. DNA for the CDR3: TGTGCCAGCAGTCACCCATTCGGAACGGGCACAGATACGCAGTATTTT. Residues: CASSHPFGTGTDTQYF.

In regard to this clonotype: No conserved phenylalanine or tryptophan is present at the end of the CDR3, so a read error is the likely explanation. The chain employs TRBV15 and TRBJ2-3; D might be TRBD1 or TRBD2, each matching 5 bases. The CDR3 loop spans 17 amino acids. The ends were cut back, 0 bases at V and 1 base at J, with 14 bases in the middle. Germline lookup yields CDR1 LNHNV and CDR2 YYDKDF (reference sequence). CDR3 DNA: TGTGCCACCAGCAGAGACAGGGCGGCGGGTCGCACAGATACGCAGTATTAT. It encodes CATSRDRAAGRTDTQYY.